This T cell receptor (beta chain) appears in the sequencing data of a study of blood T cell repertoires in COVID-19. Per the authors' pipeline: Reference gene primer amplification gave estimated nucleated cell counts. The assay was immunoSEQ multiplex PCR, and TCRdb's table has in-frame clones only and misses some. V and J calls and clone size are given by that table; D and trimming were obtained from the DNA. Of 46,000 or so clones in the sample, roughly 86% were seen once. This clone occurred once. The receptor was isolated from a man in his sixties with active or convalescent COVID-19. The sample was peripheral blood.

This CDR3 reads CSASFTRNQPQHF. Written as DNA, the CDR3 is TGCAGTGCTAGTTTCACACGCAATCAGCCCCAGCATTTT. The V gene is TRBV20-1, the J gene TRBJ1-5, with D unresolved. Trimming shortened V by 3 bases and J by 2 bases, and 8 bases separated the two germline ends. The CDR3 extends over 13 amino acids. CDR1 DFQATT and CDR2 SNEGSKA come from the germline V gene (reference sequence).